The present entry profiles one T cell receptor beta chain with its context. Antigen specificity is unknown. Treatment indicated: oral pan-JAK inhibitor, 5-10 mg twice daily. Patients with alopecia areata provided lesional scalp punch biopsies as well as peripheral blood. The V gene's germline CDR1 is SEHNR and CDR2 FQNEAQ (reference sequence). The CDR3 runs to 16 residues. Deletions cut 5 bases from V and 0 bases from J, with 15 bases between. The sample belongs to a study of CD8+ T cells in alopecia areata. Study at large: In an open-label trial, patients got 5 to 10 mg tofacitinib twice daily.

Extracted RNA was reverse transcribed into cDNA, the sequencing template. Produced via immunoSEQ multiplex PCR; TCRdb's table is partial and in-frame only. The sample records over 70,000 clones, around 60% being singletons. Broader study findings: Among the top 100, expanded CD8+ clones were significantly decreased by tofacitinib, as was scalp clonality.

The V and J genes are TRBV7-9 and TRBJ2-3; D perhaps matches TRBD1 (6 bases). The sample was CD8+ T cells sorted from blood, taken at week 24, from a patient treated with tofacitinib. The TCR originated in a human donor with alopecia areata. DNA of the CDR3: TGTGCCAGCAGCCAACGCTCAGGGGATAGCACAGATACGCAGTATTTT. As protein: CASSQRSGDSTDTQYF.